Sequencing of this T cell receptor beta chain was carried out in a study of technical replicates of blood from a few donors (dated by TCRdb to the late 2010s). The germline V gene encodes CDR1 MNHEY and CDR2 SVGAGI. Clipping removes 4 bases from V and 3 bases from J, with 4 as the unmatched junction base count. The CDR3 spans 14 residues, from the cysteine through the phenylalanine. Kept here is only the CDR3 DNA, which spans 42 bases and is read in frame from base 1. Remarks on this clone: Its antigen has not been determined. No quality values exist for individual bases; no much larger clone is one base distant.

The library was built by means of the immunoSEQ multiplex PCR assay. TCRdb re-hosts the immuneACCESS table, in-frame sequences only. Its copies lack some clones; in the studies checked, an unresolved V gene accounts for under half of them, and the cause for the rest is not known. Present in this sample are some 70,000 clones, about 97% of which were seen just once. Around 0.3% of the sample belongs to the ten largest clones. The chain couples TRBV6-5 to TRBJ2-7; 9 bases in the middle match TRBD2. The TCR comes from a human donor in good health. Sequencing was carried out using T cells isolated from PBMCs. For the CDR3, the sequence is CASSWASGNYEQYF. The DNA is as follows: TGTGCCAGCAGTTGGGCTAGCGGGAACTACGAGCAGTACTTC.